These 3 T cell receptor beta chains came from one sample sequenced in a study of shared clonotypes between healthy human individuals. Clones were sequenced by immunoSEQ multiplex PCR, and TCRdb holds only the in-frame ones, with some missing. The data contain around 240,000 clones, approximately 70% of them seen just once; the ten biggest clones take up roughly 10%. Sequenced input: memory CD4+ T cells sorted from blood. Subset indicated: CD45RA-negative fraction. These receptors came from a man aged 25-40 years in good health.

J is TRBJ1-1 and V is TRBV28; D is undetermined. Germline V gene sequence: CDR1 MDHEN, CDR2 SYDVKM. The CDR3 sequence is 13 residues long. Trimming cost V 4 bases and J 0 bases, with 6 bases left between them. The CDR3 region has the DNA TGTGCCAGCAGTTATCTGATGAACACTGAAGCTTTCTTT. Encoded protein: CASSYLMNTEAFF. Drawing the rest from reference TRBV28 and TRBJ1-1, the complete variable domain is DVKVTQSSRYLVKRTGEKVFLECVQDMDHENMFWYRQDPGLGLRLIYFSYDVKMKEKGDIPEGYSVSREKKERFSLILESASTNQTSMYLCASSYLMNTEAFFGQGTRLTVV.

The CDR3 loop reads CASSFPGNQPQHF. In DNA, the CDR3 is TGTGCCAGCAGTTTCCCGGGGAATCAGCCCCAGCATTTT. V is TRBV28 and J is TRBJ1-5; D is ambiguous. CDR1 MDHEN and CDR2 SYDVKM come from the germline V gene. The V end lost 3 bases, the J end lost 4 bases, and 7 bases lay between the germline ends. CDR3 length equals 13 residues.

Turning to this clone: The sample carries other DNA sequences with the same CDR3. The J gene is TRBJ2-4, the V gene TRBV5-4, with D perhaps matching TRBD1 (6 bases). The CDR3 totals 15 residues. Looked up from germline, CDR1 is SGHNT and CDR2 is YYREEE (reference sequence). The V end lost 3 bases, the J end lost 0 bases, and 10 bases lay between the germline ends. The CDR3 sequence is CASSSGQLAKNIQYF. The DNA of the CDR3 is TGTGCCAGCAGCTCAGGACAGTTAGCCAAAAACATTCAGTACTTC.